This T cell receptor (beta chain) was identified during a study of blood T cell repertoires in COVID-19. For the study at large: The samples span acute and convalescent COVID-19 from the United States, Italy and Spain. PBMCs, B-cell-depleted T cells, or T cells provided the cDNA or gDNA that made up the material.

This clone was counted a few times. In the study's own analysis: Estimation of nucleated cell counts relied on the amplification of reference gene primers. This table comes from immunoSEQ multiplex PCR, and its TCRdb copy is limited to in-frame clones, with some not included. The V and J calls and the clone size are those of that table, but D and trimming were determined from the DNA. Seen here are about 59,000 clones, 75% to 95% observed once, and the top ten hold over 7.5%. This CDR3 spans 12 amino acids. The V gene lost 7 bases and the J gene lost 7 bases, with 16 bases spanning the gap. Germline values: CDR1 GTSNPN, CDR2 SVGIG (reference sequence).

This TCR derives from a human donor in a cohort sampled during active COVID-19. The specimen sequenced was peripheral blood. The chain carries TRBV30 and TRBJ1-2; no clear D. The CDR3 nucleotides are TGTGCCTTCCCGGGTCGAGCGGGTGGCTACACCTTC. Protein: CAFPGRAGGYTF.